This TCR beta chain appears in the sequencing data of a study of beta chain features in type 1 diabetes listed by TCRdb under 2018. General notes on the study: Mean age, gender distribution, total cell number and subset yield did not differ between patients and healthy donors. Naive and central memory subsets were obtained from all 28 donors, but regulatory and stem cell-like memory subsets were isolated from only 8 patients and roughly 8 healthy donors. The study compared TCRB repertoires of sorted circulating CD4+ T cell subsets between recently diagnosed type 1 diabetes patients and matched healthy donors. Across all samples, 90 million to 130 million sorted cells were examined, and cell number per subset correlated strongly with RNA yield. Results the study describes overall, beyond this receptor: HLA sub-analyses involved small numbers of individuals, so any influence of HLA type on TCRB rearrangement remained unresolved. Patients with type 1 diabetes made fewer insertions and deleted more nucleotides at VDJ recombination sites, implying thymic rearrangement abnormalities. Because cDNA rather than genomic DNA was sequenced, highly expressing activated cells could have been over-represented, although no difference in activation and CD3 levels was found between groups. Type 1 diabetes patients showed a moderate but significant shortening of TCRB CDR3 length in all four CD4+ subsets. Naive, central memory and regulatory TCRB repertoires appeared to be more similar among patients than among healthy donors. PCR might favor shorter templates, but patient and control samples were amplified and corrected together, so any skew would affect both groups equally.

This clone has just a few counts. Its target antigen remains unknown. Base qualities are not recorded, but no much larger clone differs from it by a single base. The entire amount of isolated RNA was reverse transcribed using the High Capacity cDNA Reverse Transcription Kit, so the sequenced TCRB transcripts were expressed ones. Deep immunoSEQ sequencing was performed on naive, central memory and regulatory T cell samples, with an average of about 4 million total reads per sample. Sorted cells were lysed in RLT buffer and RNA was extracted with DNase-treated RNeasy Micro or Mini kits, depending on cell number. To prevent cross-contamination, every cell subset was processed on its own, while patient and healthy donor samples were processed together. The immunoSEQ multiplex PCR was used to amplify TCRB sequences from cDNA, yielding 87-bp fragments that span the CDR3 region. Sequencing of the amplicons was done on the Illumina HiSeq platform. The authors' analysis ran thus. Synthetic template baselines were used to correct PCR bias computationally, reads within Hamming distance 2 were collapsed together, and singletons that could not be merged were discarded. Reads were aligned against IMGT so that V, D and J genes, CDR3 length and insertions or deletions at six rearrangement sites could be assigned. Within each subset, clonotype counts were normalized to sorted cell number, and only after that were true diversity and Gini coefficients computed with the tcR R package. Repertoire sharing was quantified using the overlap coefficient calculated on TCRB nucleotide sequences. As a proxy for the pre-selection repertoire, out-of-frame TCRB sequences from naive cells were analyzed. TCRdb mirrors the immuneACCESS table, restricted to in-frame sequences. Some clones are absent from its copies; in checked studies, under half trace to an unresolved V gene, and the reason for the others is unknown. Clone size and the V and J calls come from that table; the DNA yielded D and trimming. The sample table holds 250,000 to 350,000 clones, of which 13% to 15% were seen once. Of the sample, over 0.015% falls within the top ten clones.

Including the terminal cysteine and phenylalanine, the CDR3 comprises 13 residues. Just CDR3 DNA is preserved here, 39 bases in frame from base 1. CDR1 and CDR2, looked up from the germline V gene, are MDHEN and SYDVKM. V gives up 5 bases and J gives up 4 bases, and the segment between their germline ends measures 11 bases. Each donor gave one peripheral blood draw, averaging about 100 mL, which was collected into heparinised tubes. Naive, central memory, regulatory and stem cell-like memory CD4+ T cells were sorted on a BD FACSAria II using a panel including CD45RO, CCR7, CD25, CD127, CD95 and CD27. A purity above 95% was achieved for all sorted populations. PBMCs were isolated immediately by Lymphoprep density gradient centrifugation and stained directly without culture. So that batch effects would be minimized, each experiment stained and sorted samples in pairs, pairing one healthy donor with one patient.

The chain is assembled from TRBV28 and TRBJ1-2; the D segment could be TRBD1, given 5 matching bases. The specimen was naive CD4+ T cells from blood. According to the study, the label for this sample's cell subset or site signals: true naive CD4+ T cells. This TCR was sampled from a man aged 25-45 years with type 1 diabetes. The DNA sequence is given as TGTGCCAGCAGTCTGACAGCTACCTATGGCTACACCTTC. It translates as CASSLTATYGYTF.